This T cell receptor (beta chain) was obtained from a study of beta chain features in type 1 diabetes. Study-level information: Age, gender, cell numbers and subset yield matched between patients and controls.

About 120 mL of blood, on average, came from one heparinised draw per donor. Sorting of CD4+ naive, central memory, regulatory and stem cell-like memory cells was performed via CD45RO/CCR7/CD25/CD127/CD95/CD27. Comments on this clone: Its antigen is not known.

The CDR3 is 16 amino acids. The V end lost 1 base, the J end lost 3 bases, and 13 bases lay between the germline ends. The V gene's germline CDR1 is LNHDA and CDR2 SQIVND (reference sequence). Overall study findings and caveats: Patients and controls would share equally any PCR tilt toward shorter templates. In every one of the four CD4+ subsets, TCRB CDR3s were moderately but significantly shorter in Type 1 diabetes patients.

The whole isolated RNA underwent reverse transcription, so sequencing captured expressed TCRB transcripts. Libraries were prepared by immunoSEQ multiplex PCR; TCRdb keeps only in-frame clonotypes and omits some of them. The table has 200,000 to 250,000 clones, over 11% seen once. The sequence came from a man aged 30 to 45 with type 1 diabetes. Material for sequencing was naive CD4+ T cells from blood. This chain links TRBV19 with TRBJ1-5, with D hard to call. CDR3 amino acids: CASSIGPLSDNQPQHF. CDR3 sequence (DNA): TGTGCCAGTAGTATAGGTCCGCTATCCGACAATCAGCCCCAGCATTTT.